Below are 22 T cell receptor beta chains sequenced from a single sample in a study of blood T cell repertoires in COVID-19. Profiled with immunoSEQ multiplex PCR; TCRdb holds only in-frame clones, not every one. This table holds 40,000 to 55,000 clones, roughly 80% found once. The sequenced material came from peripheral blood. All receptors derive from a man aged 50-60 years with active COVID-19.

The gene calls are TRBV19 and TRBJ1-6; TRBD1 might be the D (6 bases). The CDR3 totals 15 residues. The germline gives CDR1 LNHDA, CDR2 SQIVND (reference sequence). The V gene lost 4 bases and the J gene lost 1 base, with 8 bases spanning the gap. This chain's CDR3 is CASSTQGSYNSPLHF. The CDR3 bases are TGTGCCAGTAGTACACAGGGATCCTATAATTCACCCCTCCACTTT.

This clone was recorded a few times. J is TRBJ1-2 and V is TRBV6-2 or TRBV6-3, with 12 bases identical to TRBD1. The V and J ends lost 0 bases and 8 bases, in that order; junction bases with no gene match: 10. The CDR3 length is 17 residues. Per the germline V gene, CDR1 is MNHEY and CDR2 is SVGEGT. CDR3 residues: CASSYSAGTGGQEGYTF. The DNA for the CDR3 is TGTGCCAGCAGTTACTCGGCCGGGACAGGGGGCCAGGAGGGCTACACCTTC.

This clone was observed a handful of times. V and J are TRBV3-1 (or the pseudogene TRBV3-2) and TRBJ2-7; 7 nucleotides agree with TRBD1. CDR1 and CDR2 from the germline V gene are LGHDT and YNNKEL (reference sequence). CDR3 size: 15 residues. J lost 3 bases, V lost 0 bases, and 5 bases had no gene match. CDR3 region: CASSQDPQGVYEQYF. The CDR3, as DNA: TGTGCCAGCAGCCAAGATCCCCAGGGGGTCTACGAGCAGTACTTC.

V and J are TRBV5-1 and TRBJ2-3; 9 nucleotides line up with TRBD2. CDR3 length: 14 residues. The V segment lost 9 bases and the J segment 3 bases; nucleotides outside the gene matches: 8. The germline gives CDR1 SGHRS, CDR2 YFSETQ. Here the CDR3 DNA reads TGCGCCACCAAGGGAGGACTAGCGACAGATACGCAGTATTTT. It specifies CATKGGLATDTQYF.

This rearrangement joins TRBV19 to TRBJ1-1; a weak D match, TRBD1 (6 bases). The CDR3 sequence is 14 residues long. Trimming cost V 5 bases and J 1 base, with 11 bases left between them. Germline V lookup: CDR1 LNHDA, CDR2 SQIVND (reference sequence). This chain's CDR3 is CASSPGASNTEAFF. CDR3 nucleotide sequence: TGTGCCAGTAGTCCAGGGGCATCGAACACTGAAGCTTTCTTT.

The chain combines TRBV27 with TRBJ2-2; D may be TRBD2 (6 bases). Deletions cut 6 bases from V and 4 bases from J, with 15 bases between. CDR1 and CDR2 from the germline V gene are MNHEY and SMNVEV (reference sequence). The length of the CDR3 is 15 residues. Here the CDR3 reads CASSPRRGITGELFF. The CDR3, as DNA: TGTGCCAGCAGCCCACGGCGGGGTATCACCGGGGAGCTGTTTTTT.

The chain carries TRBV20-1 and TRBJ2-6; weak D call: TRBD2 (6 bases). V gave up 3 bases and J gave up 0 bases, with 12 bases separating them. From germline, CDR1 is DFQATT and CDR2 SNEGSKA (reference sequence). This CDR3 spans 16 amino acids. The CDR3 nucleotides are TGCAGTGCTAGTTTCGGGGGACTCTCTGGGGCCAACGTCCTGACTTTC. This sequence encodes CSASFGGLSGANVLTF.

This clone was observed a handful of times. Here the CDR3 reads CASSLGVGGIAEAFF. In nucleotides, the CDR3 is TGTGCCAGCAGCTTAGGGGTCGGGGGTATAGCTGAAGCTTTCTTT. The chain is built from TRBV7-6 and TRBJ1-1, with D perhaps matching TRBD1 (5 bases). The CDR3 is 15 residues long. V lost 1 base to trimming and J lost 6 bases, with 15 bases between them. Per germline, CDR1 SGHVS and CDR2 FNYEAQ.

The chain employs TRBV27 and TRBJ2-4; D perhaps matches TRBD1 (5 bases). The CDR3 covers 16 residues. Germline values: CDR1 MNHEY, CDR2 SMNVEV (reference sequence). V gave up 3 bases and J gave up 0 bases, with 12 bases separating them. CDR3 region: CASSFNRLLAKNIQYF. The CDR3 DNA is TGTGCCAGCAGTTTCAACAGGCTTCTAGCCAAAAACATTCAGTACTTC.

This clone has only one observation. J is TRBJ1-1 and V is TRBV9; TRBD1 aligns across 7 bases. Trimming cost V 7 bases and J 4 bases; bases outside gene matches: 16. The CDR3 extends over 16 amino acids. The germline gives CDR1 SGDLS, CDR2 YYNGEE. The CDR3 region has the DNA TGTGCCAGCTCGTCGACAGGGCATCTTCGGGGCACTGAAGCTTTCTTT. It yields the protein CASSSTGHLRGTEAFF.

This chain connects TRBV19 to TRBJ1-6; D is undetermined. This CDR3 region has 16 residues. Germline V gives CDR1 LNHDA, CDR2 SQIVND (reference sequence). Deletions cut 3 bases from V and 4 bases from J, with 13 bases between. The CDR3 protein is CASSIGNRGYNSPLHF. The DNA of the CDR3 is TGTGCCAGTAGTATTGGAAATCGGGGTTATAATTCACCCCTCCACTTT.

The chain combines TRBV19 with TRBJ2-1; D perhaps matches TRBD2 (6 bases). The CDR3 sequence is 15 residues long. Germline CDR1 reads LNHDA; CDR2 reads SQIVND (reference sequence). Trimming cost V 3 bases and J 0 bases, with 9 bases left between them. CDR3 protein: CASSIGGNSYNEQFF. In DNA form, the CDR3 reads TGTGCCAGTAGTATTGGCGGGAACTCCTACAATGAGCAGTTCTTC.

The CDR3 here is CASSLDSRGETQYF. The CDR3 DNA sequence: TGTGCCAGCAGCTTGGATTCGCGGGGGGAGACCCAGTACTTC. The J gene is TRBJ2-5, the V gene TRBV5-4; 7 nucleotides agree with TRBD2. The CDR3 runs 14 residues. CDR1 SGHNT and CDR2 YYREEE come from the germline V gene (reference sequence). The ends lost 0 bases at V and 5 bases at J; junction bases unmatched: 4. Drawing the rest from reference TRBV5-4 and TRBJ2-5, the complete variable domain is ETGVTQSPTHLIKTRGQQVTLRCSSQSGHNTVSWYQQALGQGPQFIFQYYREEENGRGNFPPRFSGLQFPNYSSELNVNALELDDSALYLCASSLDSRGETQYFGPGTRLLVL.

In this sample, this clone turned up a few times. CDR3 region: CASSLELEGYTF. CDR3 sequence (DNA): TGTGCCAGCAGCTTAGAACTTGAGGGCTACACCTTC. The chain recombines TRBV7-9 with TRBJ1-2; D unresolved. Looked up from germline, CDR1 is SEHNR and CDR2 is FQNEAQ (reference sequence). The ends were cut back, 1 base at V and 8 bases at J, with 8 bases in the middle. CDR3 length equals 12 residues.

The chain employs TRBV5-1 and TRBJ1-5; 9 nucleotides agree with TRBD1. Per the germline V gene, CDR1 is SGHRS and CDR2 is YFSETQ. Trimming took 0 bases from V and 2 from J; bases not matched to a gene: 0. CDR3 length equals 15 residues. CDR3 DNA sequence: TGCGCCAGCAGCTTGGGGGACAGGGGCAATCAGCCCCAGCATTTT. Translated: CASSLGDRGNQPQHF.

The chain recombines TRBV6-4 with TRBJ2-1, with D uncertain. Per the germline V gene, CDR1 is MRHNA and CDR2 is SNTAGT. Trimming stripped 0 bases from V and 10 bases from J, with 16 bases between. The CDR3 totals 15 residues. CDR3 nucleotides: TGTGCCAGCAGTGACTCGATACAGAATAATGGAGAGCAGTTCTTC. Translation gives CASSDSIQNNGEQFF.

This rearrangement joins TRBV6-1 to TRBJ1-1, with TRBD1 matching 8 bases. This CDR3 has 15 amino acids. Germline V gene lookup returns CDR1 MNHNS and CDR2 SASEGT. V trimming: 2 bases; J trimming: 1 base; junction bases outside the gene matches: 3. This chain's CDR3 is CASSEWGQENTEAFF. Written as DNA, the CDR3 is TGTGCCAGCAGTGAATGGGGACAGGAGAACACTGAAGCTTTCTTT.

This chain's CDR3 is CATRLAVNTGELFF. In DNA, the CDR3 is TGTGCCACCCGACTAGCGGTAAACACCGGGGAGCTGTTTTTT. This chain links TRBV2 with TRBJ2-2; 9 positions match TRBD2. This CDR3 spans 14 amino acids. The trim removed 10 bases at V and 2 bases at J, leaving 5 bases unmatched. Germline CDR1 SNHLY, CDR2 FYNNEI. The whole variable domain, filled in from reference TRBV2 and TRBJ2-2, reads EPEVTQTPSHQVTQMGQEVILRCVPISNHLYFYWYRQILGQKVEFLVSFYNNEISEKSEIFDDQFSVERPDGSNFTLKIRSTKLEDSAMYFCATRLAVNTGELFFGEGSRLTVL.

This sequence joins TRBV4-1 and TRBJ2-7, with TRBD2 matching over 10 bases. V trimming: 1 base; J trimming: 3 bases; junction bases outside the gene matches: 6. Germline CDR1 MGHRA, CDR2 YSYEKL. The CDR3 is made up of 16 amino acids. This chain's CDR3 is CASSQVRLAGVYEQYF. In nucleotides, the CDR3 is TGCGCCAGCAGCCAAGTGCGGCTAGCGGGGGTCTACGAGCAGTACTTC.

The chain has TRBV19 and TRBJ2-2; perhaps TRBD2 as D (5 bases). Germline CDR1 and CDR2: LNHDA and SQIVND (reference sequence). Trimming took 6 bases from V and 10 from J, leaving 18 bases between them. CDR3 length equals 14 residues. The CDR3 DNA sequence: TGTGCCAGTAGCCCGGACCTACCGCGGGTGGAGCTGTTTTTT. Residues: CASSPDLPRVELFF.

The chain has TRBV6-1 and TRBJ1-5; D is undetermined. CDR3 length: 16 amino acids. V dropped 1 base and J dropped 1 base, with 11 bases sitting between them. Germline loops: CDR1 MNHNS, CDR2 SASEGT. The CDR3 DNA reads TGTGCCAGCAGTGAAGATCCACCTATGAGCAATCAGCCCCAGCATTTT. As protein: CASSEDPPMSNQPQHF.

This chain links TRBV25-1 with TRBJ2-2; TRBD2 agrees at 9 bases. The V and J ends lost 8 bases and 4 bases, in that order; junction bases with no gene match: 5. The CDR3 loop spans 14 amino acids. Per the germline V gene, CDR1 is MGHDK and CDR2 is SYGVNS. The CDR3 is CASQRGDGTGELFF. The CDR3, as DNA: TGTGCCAGCCAGCGGGGGGACGGCACCGGGGAGCTGTTTTTT.